This T cell receptor (beta chain) was sequenced for a study of blood T cell repertoires in COVID-19. The wider study: The origin of the acute and convalescent COVID-19 samples was the United States, Italy and Spain. PBMCs, B-cell-depleted T cells, or T cells were the source of the cDNA or gDNA that made up the material.

Original processing methods: Estimates of nucleated cell counts were drawn from the amplification of reference gene primers. TCRdb's table, derived via immunoSEQ multiplex PCR, lists solely in-frame clones and lacks some. Clonal size and the V and J genes are those of that table, whereas D and trimming came from the DNA. Seen here are just over 35,000 clones, 88% observed once, and the top ten hold 2% to 2.5%. The CDR3 totals 12 residues. CDR1 and CDR2 (germline): WSHSY, SAAADI. V was pared by 4 bases and J by 8 bases, with 4 bases of the junction left unmatched. This clone appeared a single time. Input material: peripheral blood. The source is a human donor in a cohort sampled during active COVID-19. The gene calls are TRBV10-2 and TRBJ1-2, with 7 bases aligning to TRBD1. The CDR3 region is CASSGRGVGYTF. DNA for the CDR3: TGCGCCAGCAGTGGCAGGGGGGTGGGCTACACCTTC.